This T cell receptor (beta chain) was recorded in a study of patients and donors after allogeneic stem cell transplantation. This CDR3 is 16 amino acids long. With 5 bases clipped from V and 0 bases from J, the junction kept 7 bases outside the gene matches. Germline lookup yields CDR1 SGHTA and CDR2 FQGNSA. TCRdb fed the RT-PCR reads into MiXCR, producing one record per CDR3 protein. The sample carries 150,000 to 250,000 distinct CDR3 sequences, roughly 40% recorded once. This clonotype appeared once. The rearrangement links TRBV7-2 to TRBJ2-1, with 7 bases fitting TRBD2. This clonotype was sampled from a human donor who was either an allogeneic HSCT recipient or a stem cell or donor lymphocyte infusion donor (not recorded which). It is not recorded whose cells these are; they may come from a transplant donor. Source material: blood, either unsorted or a sorted T cell fraction (not recorded which). DNA for the CDR3: TGTGCCAGCAGCCAAAGCGGGGTAAGCTCCTACAATGAGCAGTTCTTC. This gives the protein CASSQSGVSSYNEQFF.